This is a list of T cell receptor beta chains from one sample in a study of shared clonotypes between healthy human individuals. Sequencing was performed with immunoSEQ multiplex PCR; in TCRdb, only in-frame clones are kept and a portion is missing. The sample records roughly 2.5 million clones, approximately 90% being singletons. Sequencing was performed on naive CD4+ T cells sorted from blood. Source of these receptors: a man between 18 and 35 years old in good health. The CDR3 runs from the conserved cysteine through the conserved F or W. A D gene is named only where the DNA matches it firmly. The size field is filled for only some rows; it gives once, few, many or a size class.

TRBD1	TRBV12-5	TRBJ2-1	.	CASGSGDRGNEQFF	TGTGCTAGTGGTTCGGGTGACAGGGGCAATGAGCAGTTCTTC
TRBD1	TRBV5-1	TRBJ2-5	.	CATGPGQGQETQYF	TGCGCCACTGGACCGGGACAGGGACAGGAGACCCAGTACTTC
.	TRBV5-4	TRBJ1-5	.	CASSLSGQNQPQHF	TGTGCCAGCAGCTTGAGCGGACAAAATCAGCCCCAGCATTTT
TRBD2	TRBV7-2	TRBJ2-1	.	CASRRSGGRENEQFF	TGTGCCAGCCGCCGGTCGGGAGGGCGCGAAAATGAGCAGTTCTTC
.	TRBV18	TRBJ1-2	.	CASSPPAGSNYGYTF	TGTGCCAGCTCACCACCGGCAGGTTCTAACTATGGCTACACCTTC
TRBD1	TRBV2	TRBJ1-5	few	CASSLGTGNQPQHF	TGTGCCAGCAGTCTTGGGACAGGCAATCAGCCCCAGCATTTT
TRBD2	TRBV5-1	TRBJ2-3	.	CASSLDLAGGPDTQYF	TGCGCCAGCAGCTTGGATCTAGCGGGAGGCCCAGATACGCAGTATTTT
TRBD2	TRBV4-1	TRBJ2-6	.	CASSQILAGGAGANVLTF	TGCGCCAGCAGCCAAATACTAGCGGGAGGGGCTGGGGCCAACGTCCTGACTTTC
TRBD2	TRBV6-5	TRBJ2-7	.	CASSRDYSYEQYF	TGTGCCAGCAGTCGGGACTACTCCTACGAGCAGTACTTC
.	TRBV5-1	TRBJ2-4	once	CASSLPGSAKNIQYF	TGCGCCAGCAGCTTGCCAGGGTCGGCCAAAAACATTCAGTACTTC
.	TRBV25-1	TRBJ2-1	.	CASSEYYPLGGDEQFF	TGTGCCAGCAGTGAATATTACCCCTTAGGAGGGGACGAGCAGTTCTTC
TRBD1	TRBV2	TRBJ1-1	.	CASNLQGPNTEAFF	TGTGCCAGCAATTTACAGGGGCCGAACACTGAAGCTTTCTTT
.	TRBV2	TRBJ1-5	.	CASSEQGSYSNQPQHF	TGTGCCAGCAGTGAACAGGGTTCGTATAGCAATCAGCCCCAGCATTTT
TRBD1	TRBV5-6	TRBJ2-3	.	CASSFPQGTRGDTQYF	TGTGCCAGCAGCTTCCCACAGGGGACCAGGGGAGATACGCAGTATTTT
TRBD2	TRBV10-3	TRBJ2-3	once	CAISEGGGRTDTQYF	TGTGCCATCAGTGAGGGCGGGGGGAGAACAGATACGCAGTATTTT
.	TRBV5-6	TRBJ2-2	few	CASSSTLPGELFF	TGTGCCAGCAGCTCGACCTTGCCCGGGGAGCTGTTTTTT
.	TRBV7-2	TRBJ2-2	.	CASSLAGPNTGELFF	TGTGCCAGCAGCTTAGCCGGACCGAACACCGGGGAGCTGTTTTTT
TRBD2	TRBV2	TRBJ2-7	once	CASSAMGGVSYEQYF	TGTGCCAGCAGCGCCATGGGGGGGGTCTCCTACGAGCAGTACTTC
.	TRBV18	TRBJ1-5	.	CASSPEQRGLPQHF	TGTGCCAGCTCACCGGAGCAGAGGGGACTTCCCCAGCATTTT
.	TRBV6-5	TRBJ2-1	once	CASSYSQGEQFF	TGTGCCAGCAGTTACTCCCAGGGTGAGCAGTTCTTC
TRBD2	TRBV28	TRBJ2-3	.	CASREAGGPGDTQYF	TGTGCCAGCAGAGAAGCGGGGGGGCCGGGAGATACGCAGTATTTT
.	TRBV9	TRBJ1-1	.	CASSVGGTASEAFF	TGTGCCAGCAGCGTAGGAGGGACGGCATCTGAAGCTTTCTTT
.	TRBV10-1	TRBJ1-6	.	CASSDPGSPLHF	TGCGCCAGCAGTGACCCAGGGTCACCCCTCCACTTT
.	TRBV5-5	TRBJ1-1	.	CASSSRVTINTEAFF	TGTGCCAGCAGCTCGAGGGTAACTATAAACACTGAAGCTTTCTTT
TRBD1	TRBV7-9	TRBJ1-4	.	CASSPDRGLANEKLFF	TGTGCCAGCAGCCCGGACAGGGGGCTGGCTAATGAAAAACTGTTTTTT
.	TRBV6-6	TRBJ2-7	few	CASSPDLYEQYF	TGTGCCAGCAGCCCCGATCTGTACGAGCAGTACTTC
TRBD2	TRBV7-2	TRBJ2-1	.	CASSLVAGGLSEQFF	TGTGCCAGCAGCTTAGTGGCGGGGGGGCTCAGTGAGCAGTTCTTC
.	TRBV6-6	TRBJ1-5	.	CASHFSSGGGNQPQHF	TGTGCCAGTCACTTCTCCTCGGGGGGCGGAAATCAGCCCCAGCATTTT
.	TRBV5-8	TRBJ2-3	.	CASSPGATTDTQYF	TGTGCCAGCAGTCCGGGAGCGACCACAGATACGCAGTATTTT
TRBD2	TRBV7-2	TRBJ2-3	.	CASSLQGTSGSSGTQYF	TGTGCCAGCAGCTTACAGGGGACTAGCGGGAGTAGTGGTACGCAGTATTTT
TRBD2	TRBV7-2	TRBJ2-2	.	CASSLDGTSGNTGELFF	TGTGCCAGCAGCCTAGACGGGACTAGCGGGAACACCGGGGAGCTGTTTTTT
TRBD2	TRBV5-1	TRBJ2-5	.	CASGEAGAKETQYF	TGCGCCAGTGGAGAAGCGGGAGCTAAAGAGACCCAGTACTTC
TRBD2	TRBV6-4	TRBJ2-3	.	CASSEYPIAGTSTDTQYF	TGTGCCAGCAGTGAATACCCCATAGCGGGGACGAGCACAGATACGCAGTATTTT
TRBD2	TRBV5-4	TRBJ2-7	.	CASSSFSGPSSYEQYF	TGTGCCAGCAGCTCCTTTAGCGGGCCCAGCTCCTACGAGCAGTACTTC
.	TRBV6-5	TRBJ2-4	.	CASSSGADGNIQYF	TGTGCCAGCAGTTCCGGGGCCGACGGAAACATTCAGTACTTC
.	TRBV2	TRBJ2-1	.	CASSLGGTEQFF	TGTGCCAGCAGCCTGGGGGGGACAGAGCAGTTCTTC
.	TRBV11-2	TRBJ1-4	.	CASSFHATNEKLFF	TGTGCCAGCAGCTTTCACGCAACTAATGAAAAACTGTTTTTT
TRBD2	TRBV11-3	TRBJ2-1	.	CASSLVAGGVYEQFF	TGTGCCAGCAGCTTAGTTGCGGGAGGGGTATATGAGCAGTTCTTC
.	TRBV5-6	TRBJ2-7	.	CASSFLSSSYEQYF	TGTGCCAGCAGCTTTTTGTCCAGCTCCTACGAGCAGTACTTC
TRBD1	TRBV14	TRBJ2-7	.	CASSQIYRGIYEQYF	TGTGCCAGCAGCCAGATATACAGGGGAATCTACGAGCAGTACTTC
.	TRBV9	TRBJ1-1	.	CASSLHWGGTEAFF	TGTGCCAGCAGCCTTCATTGGGGCGGCACTGAAGCTTTCTTT
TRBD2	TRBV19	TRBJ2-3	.	CASSRRGAGEVDTQYF	TGTGCCAGTAGTAGGAGAGGAGCGGGAGAGGTAGATACGCAGTATTTT
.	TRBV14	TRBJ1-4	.	CASSQTRQANQTNEKLFF	TGTGCCAGCAGCCAAACGAGACAGGCCAACCAAACTAATGAAAAACTGTTTTTT
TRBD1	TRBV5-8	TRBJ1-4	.	CASSSGQGLGTNEKLFF	TGTGCCAGCAGCTCGGGACAGGGACTAGGAACTAATGAAAAACTGTTTTTT
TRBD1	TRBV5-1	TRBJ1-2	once	CASSSQGDLGYTF	TGCGCCAGCAGCTCTCAGGGGGATCTTGGCTACACCTTC
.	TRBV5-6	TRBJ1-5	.	CASSLTRNQPQHF	TGTGCCAGCAGCTTGACCAGGAATCAGCCCCAGCATTTT
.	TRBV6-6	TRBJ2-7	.	CASRTGQNYEQYF	TGTGCCAGCAGGACTGGACAGAACTACGAGCAGTACTTC
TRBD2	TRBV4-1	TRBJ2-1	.	CASRVSAGGSYNEQFF	TGCGCCAGCAGGGTTTCGGCGGGAGGCTCCTACAATGAGCAGTTCTTC
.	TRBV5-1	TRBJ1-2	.	CASSLGQGLGYTF	TGCGCCAGCAGCTTGGGTCAGGGACTTGGCTACACCTTC
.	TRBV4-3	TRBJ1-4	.	CASSRVAGGGEKLFF	TGCGCCAGCAGCCGAGTCGCGGGGGGAGGAGAAAAACTGTTTTTT
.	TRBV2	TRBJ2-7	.	CASGETREQYF	TGTGCCAGCGGAGAGACCCGTGAGCAGTACTTC
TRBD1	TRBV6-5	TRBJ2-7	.	CASTRDRDYEQYF	TGTGCCAGCACCCGGGACAGGGACTACGAGCAGTACTTC
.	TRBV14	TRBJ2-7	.	CASSPPPGLGNYEQYF	TGTGCCAGCAGCCCACCTCCAGGGCTCGGTAACTACGAGCAGTACTTC
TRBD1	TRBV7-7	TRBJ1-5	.	CASSFTGQGADQPQHF	TGTGCTAGCAGCTTCACGGGACAGGGGGCCGATCAGCCCCAGCATTTT
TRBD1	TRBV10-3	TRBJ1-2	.	CAIRGTGANYGYTF	TGTGCCATCAGGGGGACAGGGGCTAACTATGGCTACACCTTC
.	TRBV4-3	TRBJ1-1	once	CASSQAAGPMHTEAFF	TGCGCCAGCAGCCAAGCTGCGGGACCCATGCATACTGAAGCTTTCTTT
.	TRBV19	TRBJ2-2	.	CASSSGRASAGELFF	TGTGCCAGTAGTTCCGGCAGGGCAAGCGCCGGGGAGCTGTTTTTT
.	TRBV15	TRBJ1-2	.	CATSRATKGYGYTF	TGTGCCACCAGCAGGGCAACAAAGGGCTATGGCTACACCTTC
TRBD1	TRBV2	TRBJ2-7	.	CASRSAGGSGEQYF	TGTGCCAGCAGGTCGGCAGGGGGATCTGGCGAGCAGTACTTC
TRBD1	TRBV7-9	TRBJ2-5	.	CASSPGQGETQYF	TGTGCCAGCAGCCCGGGACAGGGAGAGACCCAGTACTTC